A single sample gave rise to the 9 T cell receptor beta chains below, sequenced in a study of breast tumors, draining lymph nodes, adjacent tissues. TCRdb redid the calling of the multiplex PCR reads with MiXCR, one entry per CDR3 protein. The repertoire consists of about 22,000 distinct CDR3 sequences, with about 70% occurring once and the leading ten covering roughly 21%. The sequenced sample was tumor-adjacent breast tissue. Source of these receptors: a female donor with breast cancer. Some clones in this sample may be carry-over from other donors' samples.

V and J are TRBV7-2 and TRBJ2-7; TRBD2 matches at 11 bases. The CDR3 consists of 14 residues. V dropped 5 bases and J dropped 4; count of bases not matched to a gene: 4. Germline CDR1 SGHTA, CDR2 FQGNSA. CDR3 loop: CASSQGLAVYEQYF. In DNA, the CDR3 is TGTGCCAGCAGCCAGGGACTAGCGGTGTACGAGCAGTACTTC.

CDR3 coding DNA: TGTGCCAGCAGTCGAGACAGGGCCAATTCACCCCTCCACTTT. Translation: CASSRDRANSPLHF. The J gene is TRBJ1-6, the V gene TRBV7-9; 7 bases line up with TRBD1. V gave up 6 bases and J gave up 7 bases; unmatched junction bases: 6. From germline, CDR1 is SEHNR and CDR2 FQNEAQ (reference sequence). This CDR3 spans 14 amino acids.

The V call is TRBV29-1, the J call TRBJ2-2; 11 positions agree with TRBD2. The length of the CDR3 is 14 residues. The junction had 8 bases not matched to a gene; V was cut back by 7 bases and J by 7 bases. CDR1 and CDR2 from the germline V gene are SQVTM and ANQGSEA. For the CDR3, the DNA is TGCAGCGCCCGTGCTAGCGGGAGGATCGGGGAGCTGTTTTTT. Translation gives CSARASGRIGELFF.

The chain carries TRBV6-1 and TRBJ2-7, with D tentatively TRBD2 (6 bases). Germline CDR1 MNHNS, CDR2 SASEGT. Trimming took 6 bases from V and 4 from J, leaving 10 bases between them. CDR3 length: 12 residues. The chain's CDR3 is CASSTGDYEQYF. The CDR3 DNA is TGTGCCAGCAGCACGGGGGATTACGAGCAGTACTTC.

J is TRBJ2-2 and V is TRBV29-1; TRBD2 aligns across 11 bases. Germline CDR1 and CDR2: SQVTM and ANQGSEA. The CDR3 contains 17 residues. V was clipped by 4 bases and J by 4 bases; unmatched bases: 11. Here the CDR3 reads CSVVALAGATSTGELFF. CDR3 DNA sequence: TGCAGCGTTGTTGCACTAGCGGGAGCCACGAGCACCGGGGAGCTGTTTTTT.

The chain has TRBV7-6 and TRBJ2-7; D is uncertain. The CDR3 has 15 amino acids. Germline V gives CDR1 SGHVS, CDR2 FNYEAQ. Trimming pared 2 bases from V and 1 base from J, leaving 12 bases between. The CDR3 nucleotides read TGTGCCAGCAGCTTAAGTGGATACGGGTCCTACGAGCAGTACTTC. Translated: CASSLSGYGSYEQYF.

V usage is TRBV29-1 and J usage is TRBJ1-1; 7 nucleotides line up with TRBD1. The ends lost 6 bases at V and 4 bases at J; junction bases unmatched: 8. There are 13 residues in the CDR3. Germline V lookup: CDR1 SQVTM, CDR2 ANQGSEA. CDR3 coding DNA: TGCAGCGTCGGAAGACAGGGTGGCACTGAAGCTTTCTTT. Translated, it gives CSVGRQGGTEAFF.

In its sample, this clonotype was seen many times. A much more abundant neighbour one base away suggests this may be a read error. The chain uses TRBV6-2 or TRBV6-3 and TRBJ2-1; the D is unclear. Looked up from germline, CDR1 is MNHEY and CDR2 is SVGEGT. The V and J ends lost 5 bases and 10 bases respectively, with 15 bases between them. The CDR3 covers 13 residues. The CDR3 loop is CASSHVPRPEQFF. As DNA, the CDR3 is TGTGCCAGCAGTCATGTTCCCAGACCAGAGCAGTTCTTC.

The chain combines TRBV2 with TRBJ2-1; a possible D gene is TRBD2 (5 bases). The CDR3 runs 14 residues. Germline values: CDR1 SNHLY, CDR2 FYNNEI. V lost 5 bases, J lost 9 bases, and 17 bases lay in between. CDR3 coding DNA: TGTGCCAGCAGTCAGGAGAAACTAGTGCCTGAGCAGTTCTTC. Translated, it gives CASSQEKLVPEQFF.